Included here is one TCR beta chain sequence, with context. Its antigen is still unknown. Looked up from germline, CDR1 is DFQATT and CDR2 is SNEGSKA (reference sequence). CDR3 length: 15 residues. V was trimmed by 6 bases and J by 1 base, leaving 17 bases between them. The source of the sample is a study of post-analysis software for immune sequencing data. Tagging with unique molecular identifiers was a feature of the TCR beta cDNA libraries. MiXCR, applied by TCRdb to the PCR reads, yields one record per CDR3 protein. This sample carries about 680,000 distinct CDR3 sequences, 59% of them seen once, and the ten largest clones take about 11%. General study results and limits: Roughly five TRBV segments, including TRBV5-6, TRBV5-1 and TRBV20-1, were more frequent in patients than controls.

The rearrangement uses TRBV20-1 and TRBJ2-3; D is perhaps TRBD2 (6 bases). Source material: blood. This sequence was found in a girl aged 2-15 years with multiple sclerosis. In DNA form, the CDR3 reads TGCAGTGCCGGACGGGGAGGACAAGGCACAGATACGCAGTATTTT. Protein product: CSAGRGGQGTDTQYF.